A selection of T cell receptor beta chains follows, all from one sample in a study of cytomegalovirus exposure and HLA in healthy donors. Method: immunoSEQ multiplex PCR; TCRdb's copy keeps in-frame clones and lacks some. The sample records 75,000 to 95,000 clones, approximately 85% being singletons. The material sequenced was PBMCs. The receptors derive from a young woman in good health and CMV-seropositive. The CDR3 runs from the conserved cysteine through the conserved F or W. Each record gives: clone size, V gene, J gene, D gene, CDR3 protein, CDR3 DNA. The D gene is left open where the match is weak. Expanded clones get a size class; other rows say once, few or many, or leave the size out.

>-|TRBV4-1|TRBJ2-7|-
CASSQTRQDFYEQYF
TGCGCCAGCAGCCAAACCCGACAGGATTTCTACGAGCAGTACTTC
>-|TRBV5-1|TRBJ2-2|TRBD2
CASSPSAGNTGELFF
TGCGCCAGCAGTCCCTCAGCGGGAAACACCGGGGAGCTGTTTTTT
>-|TRBV27|TRBJ1-2|TRBD1
CASRGQGWGGYTF
TGTGCCAGCAGAGGACAGGGATGGGGCGGCTACACCTTC
>-|TRBV11-2|TRBJ2-6|-
CASGRGGSGANVLTF
TGTGCCAGCGGCCGAGGGGGCTCTGGGGCCAACGTCCTGACTTTC
>-|TRBV18|TRBJ1-5|-
CASSPSGPSNQPQHF
TGTGCCAGCTCACCCAGCGGGCCCAGCAATCAGCCCCAGCATTTT
>-|TRBV7-7|TRBJ2-2|-
CASSTLAGKYTGELFF
TGTGCTAGCAGCACCCTGGCGGGGAAGTACACCGGGGAGCTGTTTTTT
>-|TRBV20-1|TRBJ1-5|-
CSTKRGAAQHF
TGCAGTACTAAAAGGGGCGCGGCCCAGCATTTT
>-|TRBV20-1|TRBJ1-1|-
CSAGRPTLAFF
TGCAGTGCTGGCAGGCCGACCCTCGCTTTCTTT
>-|TRBV28|TRBJ1-1|-
CASSFRGGVLAFF
TGTGCCAGCAGTTTTCGCGGGGGCGTGTTGGCTTTCTTT
>-|TRBV16|TRBJ2-5|TRBD1
CASSPEDRDQETQYF
TGTGCCAGCAGCCCAGAGGACAGGGACCAAGAGACCCAGTACTTC
>-|TRBV7-7|TRBJ2-2|-
CASSPATRSGELFF
TGTGCTAGCAGCCCAGCGACCCGGTCCGGGGAGCTGTTTTTT
>-|TRBV6-6|TRBJ1-2|TRBD1
CASSYRGSYTF
TGTGCCAGCAGCTACAGGGGTAGCTACACCTTC
>-|TRBV27|TRBJ1-2|-
CASSLQGRYGYTF
TGTGCCAGCAGTTTACAGGGGCGCTATGGCTACACCTTC
>-|TRBV9|TRBJ2-6|-
CASSVGGGHSSSGANVLTF
TGTGCCAGCAGCGTAGGTGGGGGACATAGCTCCTCTGGGGCCAACGTCCTGACTTTC
>-|TRBV7-9|TRBJ1-6|-
CASSSIGNSPLHF
TGTGCCAGCAGCTCAATCGGGAATTCACCCCTCCACTTT
>-|TRBV6-5|TRBJ1-2|-
CASSYRRGAGSYGYTF
TGTGCCAGCAGTTACCGGAGGGGCGCGGGGTCTTATGGCTACACCTTC
>-|TRBV9|TRBJ2-3|-
CASSVDLSSTDTQYF
TGTGCCAGCAGCGTAGATCTCTCTAGCACAGATACGCAGTATTTT
>few|TRBV4-1|TRBJ1-4|-
CASSQDRKDWEKLFF
TGCGCCAGCAGCCAAGATCGAAAGGACTGGGAAAAACTGTTTTTT
>-|TRBV25-1|TRBJ2-3|-
CASSGQANELRRTDTQYF
TGTGCCAGCAGTGGACAGGCGAATGAACTGAGGAGGACAGATACGCAGTATTTT
>once|TRBV7-9|TRBJ2-2|-
CASSLSDPGELFF
TGTGCCAGCAGCTTATCAGATCCCGGGGAGCTGTTTTTT
>-|TRBV19|TRBJ1-5|TRBD1
CASSLDRGRNQPQHF
TGTGCCAGTAGCTTAGACAGGGGTCGCAATCAGCCCCAGCATTTT
>-|TRBV7-9|TRBJ2-1|TRBD1
CASSSPGGSDNEQFF
TGTGCCAGCAGCTCACCAGGGGGCTCGGACAATGAGCAGTTCTTC
>-|TRBV14|TRBJ1-6|TRBD1
CASSQDGTGSYNSPLHF
TGTGCCAGCAGCCAAGATGGGACAGGCTCCTATAATTCACCCCTCCACTTT
>-|TRBV27|TRBJ2-7|-
CASRLREAYEQYF
TGTGCCAGCAGACTGAGGGAGGCCTACGAGCAGTACTTC
>-|TRBV2|TRBJ1-5|TRBD1
CASSTGTGKGYSNQPQHF
TGTGCCAGCAGTACCGGGACAGGCAAGGGGTATAGCAATCAGCCCCAGCATTTT
>-|TRBV29-1|TRBJ2-5|-
CSVELGALETQYF
TGCAGCGTTGAACTTGGGGCGCTAGAGACCCAGTACTTC
>-|TRBV7-8|TRBJ2-1|-
CASSLGAGYNEQFF
TGTGCCAGCAGCTTAGGGGCGGGCTACAATGAGCAGTTCTTC